The rows below give T cell receptor beta chains drawn from one sample of a study of blood T cell repertoires in COVID-19. Profiling relied on immunoSEQ multiplex PCR, and the TCRdb table lists in-frame clones only, not all of them. The data contain about 210,000 clones, roughly 84% of them singletons. Input material: PBMCs or T cells enriched from blood (not recorded which). The source of these receptors is a man aged 25-45 years in a cohort exposed to, infected with or recovered from COVID-19 (not recorded which). Each CDR3 is given with its conserved first and last residue. Fields, in order: V gene, J gene, D gene, CDR3 length, clone size, CDR3 protein, CDR3 DNA. A D gene is named only where the DNA matches it firmly. Size is stated for part of the rows, as once, few or many counts, or as a class when the clone is expanded.

V gene: TRBV24-1; J gene: TRBJ2-3; D gene: .; CDR3 length: 18; clone size: .; CDR3 protein: CATSVLFLAQVSQDTQYF; CDR3 DNA: TGTGCCACCAGTGTTCTTTTTTTGGCCCAAGTCTCACAGGATACGCAGTATTTT
V gene: TRBV4-1; J gene: TRBJ2-1; D gene: .; CDR3 length: 16; clone size: .; CDR3 protein: CASSQVWLALYNEQFF; CDR3 DNA: TGCGCCAGCAGCCAAGTATGGCTAGCGCTTTACAATGAGCAGTTCTTC
V gene: TRBV6-5; J gene: TRBJ2-3; D gene: .; CDR3 length: 14; clone size: once; CDR3 protein: CASRAGRPTDTQYF; CDR3 DNA: TGTGCCAGCAGGGCAGGGCGGCCCACAGATACGCAGTATTTT
V gene: TRBV4-1; J gene: TRBJ1-5; D gene: .; CDR3 length: 14; clone size: .; CDR3 protein: CASRGLGFNQPQHF; CDR3 DNA: TGCGCCAGCAGGGGGCTAGGGTTCAATCAGCCCCAGCATTTT
V gene: TRBV6-5; J gene: TRBJ2-5; D gene: TRBD1; CDR3 length: 14; clone size: .; CDR3 protein: CASSSGTGRETQYF; CDR3 DNA: TGTGCCAGCAGCTCAGGGACAGGGAGGGAGACCCAGTACTTC
V gene: TRBV7-2; J gene: TRBJ2-1; D gene: .; CDR3 length: 14; clone size: many; CDR3 protein: CASSLQGGYNEQFF; CDR3 DNA: TGTGCCAGCAGCTTACAAGGGGGTTACAATGAGCAGTTCTTC
V gene: TRBV6-2/TRBV6-3; J gene: TRBJ1-1; D gene: .; CDR3 length: 15; clone size: .; CDR3 protein: CASSPGGASRTEAFF; CDR3 DNA: TGTGCCAGCAGCCCGGGAGGGGCTTCGCGCACTGAAGCTTTCTTT
V gene: TRBV4-1; J gene: TRBJ2-7; D gene: TRBD2; CDR3 length: 15; clone size: .; CDR3 protein: CASSQELAVVYEQYF; CDR3 DNA: TGCGCCAGCAGCCAGGAACTAGCGGTTGTCTACGAGCAGTACTTC
V gene: TRBV5-6; J gene: TRBJ2-1; D gene: .; CDR3 length: 13; clone size: .; CDR3 protein: CASSPALYNEQFF; CDR3 DNA: TGTGCCAGCAGCCCTGCCCTATACAATGAGCAGTTCTTC
V gene: TRBV11-1; J gene: TRBJ2-1; D gene: .; CDR3 length: 14; clone size: once; CDR3 protein: CASSLEQGWGEQFF; CDR3 DNA: TGTGCCAGCAGCTTAGAGCAGGGATGGGGTGAGCAGTTCTTC
V gene: TRBV27; J gene: TRBJ2-1; D gene: TRBD1; CDR3 length: 14; clone size: .; CDR3 protein: CASSKGQGYNEQFF; CDR3 DNA: TGTGCCAGCAGTAAAGGACAGGGCTACAATGAGCAGTTCTTC
V gene: TRBV24-1; J gene: TRBJ2-2; D gene: .; CDR3 length: 13; clone size: .; CDR3 protein: CATSSGWAGELFF; CDR3 DNA: TGTGCCACCAGTTCAGGGTGGGCCGGGGAGCTGTTTTTT
V gene: TRBV28; J gene: TRBJ1-1; D gene: .; CDR3 length: 14; clone size: .; CDR3 protein: CASSYPTENTEAFF; CDR3 DNA: TGTGCCAGCAGTTACCCTACAGAGAACACTGAAGCTTTCTTT
V gene: TRBV24-1; J gene: TRBJ1-5; D gene: TRBD1; CDR3 length: 17; clone size: once; CDR3 protein: CATSTSSGTASNQPQHF; CDR3 DNA: TGTGCCACCAGTACCTCTTCCGGGACAGCTAGCAATCAGCCCCAGCATTTT
V gene: TRBV4-2; J gene: TRBJ2-7; D gene: TRBD2; CDR3 length: 17; clone size: few; CDR3 protein: CASSLGVTSGSSYEQYF; CDR3 DNA: TGTGCCAGCAGCCTCGGGGTTACTAGCGGGAGCTCCTACGAGCAGTACTTC
V gene: TRBV6-5; J gene: TRBJ1-2; D gene: .; CDR3 length: 14; clone size: .; CDR3 protein: CASSYNAGFYGYTF; CDR3 DNA: TGTGCCAGCAGTTACAATGCGGGGTTCTATGGCTACACCTTC
V gene: TRBV13; J gene: TRBJ2-7; D gene: .; CDR3 length: 15; clone size: .; CDR3 protein: CASSLAGPFPDEQYF; CDR3 DNA: TGTGCCAGCAGCTTAGCCGGTCCCTTTCCTGACGAGCAGTACTTC
V gene: TRBV4-3; J gene: TRBJ2-7; D gene: TRBD2; CDR3 length: 17; clone size: .; CDR3 protein: CASSQDSLAGGYYEQYF; CDR3 DNA: TGCGCCAGCAGCCAAGATAGCCTAGCGGGAGGGTACTACGAGCAGTACTTC
V gene: TRBV19; J gene: TRBJ2-7; D gene: .; CDR3 length: 14; clone size: once; CDR3 protein: CASSIAGSSYEQYF; CDR3 DNA: TGTGCCAGTAGTATAGCGGGGAGCTCCTACGAGCAGTACTTC
V gene: TRBV6-5; J gene: TRBJ2-3; D gene: .; CDR3 length: 14; clone size: .; CDR3 protein: CASSYSSGTDTQYF; CDR3 DNA: TGTGCCAGCAGTTACTCTTCAGGGACAGATACGCAGTATTTT